These 30 T cell receptor beta chains were sequenced from one sample in a study of response to subunit inactivated influenza vaccine (dated by TCRdb to 2016 to 2019). Library preparation used RT-PCR. Sequencing used an Illumina HiSeq 2500. TCRdb trimmed public reads at Q25 via fastp, called clones via MiXCR and kept in-frame beta chains. Each record represents a unique CDR3 protein, reported with the most common genes and DNA among its rows. The sample contains 550,000 to 800,000 distinct CDR3 sequences, 15% to 18% of them found a single time. The ten biggest clones cover about 9.9% of the sample. The source material was PBMCs from blood, sampled about 13 days after vaccination. The receptor set was obtained from a man aged 45-65 years who received an inactivated influenza vaccine. Donor details come from another sample of the same person, matched by shared clones.

At least ten counts were recorded for this clonotype. The rearrangement links TRBV4-1 to TRBJ2-4; 7 bases match TRBD1. V trimming: 3 bases; J trimming: 3 bases; junction bases outside the gene matches: 5. CDR3 length equals 15 residues. CDR1 and CDR2 from the germline V gene are MGHRA and YSYEKL. The CDR3 region has the DNA TGCGCCAGCAGCCAGGGTCAGGGGGACAAAAACATTCAGTACTTC. Translating gives CASSQGQGDKNIQYF.

The rearrangement uses TRBV5-1 and TRBJ2-1; no firm D call. The CDR3 runs to 16 residues. Germline assignment: CDR1 SGHRS and CDR2 YFSETQ. V was cut by 0 bases and J by 0 bases, with 10 bases left in between. CDR3: CASSLEWITSYNEQFF. The CDR3 nucleotides read TGCGCCAGCAGCTTGGAGTGGATAACCTCCTACAATGAGCAGTTCTTC.

The chain is built from TRBV5-1 and TRBJ2-2, with a weak D call TRBD2 (7 bases). CDR1 is SGHRS and CDR2 is YFSETQ in the germline V gene. Trimming removed 3 bases from V and 1 base from J, with 13 bases in between. The CDR3 totals 16 residues. CDR3 DNA: TGCGCCAGCAGCTCCCAGGGAGGGGGGAACACCGGGGAGCTGTTTTTT. Its protein product is CASSSQGGGNTGELFF. Full variable domain (outside the CDR3, taken from reference TRBV5-1 and TRBJ2-2): KAGVTQTPRYLIKTRGQQVTLSCSPISGHRSVSWYQQTPGQGLQFLFEYFSETQRNKGNFPGRFSGRQFSNSRSEMNVSTLELGDSALYLCASSSQGGGNTGELFFGEGSRLTVL.

Worth noting for this clonotype: At one of its ends the junction is not consistent with the germline gene, which may arise from a read error. The V call is TRBV9, the J call TRBJ2-4; possibly TRBD2 for D (6 bases). CDR3 length: 13 residues. Germline CDR1 and CDR2: SGDLS and YYNGEE. The DNA for the CDR3 is TGTGCCAGCAGTCCTAGCCAGGGAGGCATTCAGTGCTTC. Its protein product is CASSPSQGGIQCF.

This clonotype showed up just once. A much larger clone is a single base away; this may be a read error. The chain joins TRBV7-2 to TRBJ2-1; D is ambiguous. V was trimmed by 5 bases and J by 2 bases, leaving 13 bases between them. This CDR3 region has 15 residues. The germline gives CDR1 SGHTA, CDR2 FQGNSA. The CDR3 region has the DNA TGTGCCAGCAGCCAAGAATACCCCGCCTACAATGAGCAGTTCTTC. It specifies CASSQEYPAYNEQFF.

The J gene is TRBJ1-2, the V gene TRBV28; D remains ambiguous. The V gene lost 7 bases and the J gene lost 8 bases, with 11 bases spanning the gap. CDR1 and CDR2 (germline): MDHEN, SYDVKM. This CDR3 is built from 11 residues. In DNA form, the CDR3 reads TGTGCCAGCAAAAGGTCATGGGGCTACACCTTC. Translating gives CASKRSWGYTF.

The sample holds many counts of this clonotype. CDR3 nucleotides: TGTGCCAGCAGCTTCCGGGACAGTACCTACGAGCAGTACTTC. Protein product: CASSFRDSTYEQYF. The chain is built from TRBV7-9 and TRBJ2-7; 7 bases are a match to TRBD1. The CDR3 is 14 amino acids. V dropped 3 bases and J dropped 2; count of bases not matched to a gene: 4. The germline V gene encodes CDR1 SEHNR and CDR2 FQNEAQ (reference sequence).

The V and J genes are TRBV4-2 and TRBJ2-7; 7 bases align to TRBD2. After removal of 3 bases from V and 4 bases from J, the junction contained 6 bases not matched to a gene. The CDR3 spans 14 residues. The germline V gene has CDR1 LGHNA and CDR2 YNFKEQ. The CDR3 reads CASSHRGVNYEQYF. The DNA of the CDR3 is TGTGCCAGCAGCCACCGGGGGGTCAATTACGAGCAGTACTTC.

The chain couples TRBV20-1 to TRBJ1-5; D is undetermined. V gave up 6 bases and J gave up 0 bases, with 15 bases separating them. This CDR3 is built from 15 residues. Germline-derived CDR1 and CDR2 are DFQATT and SNEGSKA (reference sequence). The CDR3 coding sequence is TGCAGTGCCGTACCCGGAGGGAATAGCAATCAGCCCCAGCATTTT. This translates into CSAVPGGNSNQPQHF.

This rearrangement joins TRBV19 to TRBJ2-2; D is undetermined. Germline assignment: CDR1 LNHDA and CDR2 SQIVND (reference sequence). Trimming removed 3 bases from V and 2 bases from J, with 7 bases in between. The CDR3 consists of 14 residues. The CDR3, as DNA: TGTGCCAGTAGTATTCTCCCTAACACCGGGGAGCTGTTTTTT. Protein: CASSILPNTGELFF.

This clonotype was counted many times. This chain links TRBV6-2 or TRBV6-3 with TRBJ2-3; D remains unclear. Germline V gene sequence: CDR1 MNHEY, CDR2 SVGEGT. V shed 2 bases and J shed 6 bases, with 9 bases lying between them. The CDR3 spans 13 residues. This CDR3 reads CASSYGVTDTQYF. The CDR3 DNA reads as TGTGCCAGCAGTTACGGGGTCACGGATACGCAGTATTTT.

This clonotype occurred a few times. This chain uses TRBV11-2 with TRBJ2-3, with 8 bases that match TRBD1. V lost 3 bases, J lost 5 bases, and 4 bases stayed unmatched. This CDR3 contains 14 residues. From germline, CDR1 is SGHAT and CDR2 FQNNGV. In DNA, the CDR3 is TGTGCCAGCAGCTTTTTACAGGGGGTAGATACGCAGTATTTT. Translated, it gives CASSFLQGVDTQYF.

This chain uses TRBV6-2 or TRBV6-3 with TRBJ2-3, with D maybe TRBD2 (5 bases). The germline gives CDR1 MNHEY, CDR2 SVGEGT. V was trimmed by 6 bases and J by 4 bases, leaving 14 bases between them. This CDR3 has 14 amino acids. The DNA for the CDR3 is TGTGCCAGCAGGGTGGACGGGAACCCAGATACGCAGTATTTT. Encoded protein: CASRVDGNPDTQYF.

This clonotype turned up a few times. The chain carries TRBV5-1 and TRBJ2-7; no clear D gene. Germline CDR1 SGHRS, CDR2 YFSETQ. The CDR3 runs to 11 residues. Deletions cut 8 bases from V and 3 bases from J, with 9 bases between. The CDR3 DNA reads as TGCGCCAGTACGAACTTCTACGAGCAGTACTTC. This gives the protein CASTNFYEQYF. The complete variable domain, with remaining parts taken from reference TRBV5-1 and TRBJ2-7, reads KAGVTQTPRYLIKTRGQQVTLSCSPISGHRSVSWYQQTPGQGLQFLFEYFSETQRNKGNFPGRFSGRQFSNSRSEMNVSTLELGDSALYLCASTNFYEQYFGPGTRLTVT.

This clonotype was observed a few times. The chain recombines TRBV6-5 with TRBJ1-1, with D perhaps matching TRBD1 (6 bases). This CDR3 has 16 residues. The germline CDR1 and CDR2 sequences are MNHEY and SVGAGI. Trimming left V 3 bases short and J 6 bases short, with 20 bases between. The CDR3 reads CASSYFPGTSTPEAFF. The CDR3 coding sequence is TGTGCCAGCAGTTATTTCCCCGGGACATCCACGCCTGAAGCTTTCTTT.

In its sample, this clonotype was seen many times. The chain couples TRBV5-6 to TRBJ1-1; unclear D gene. Trimming left V 0 bases short and J 6 bases short, with 12 bases between. CDR1 SGHDT and CDR2 YYEEEE come from the germline V gene. This CDR3 spans 14 amino acids. The CDR3 here is CASSLGSVRAEAFF. The CDR3 nucleotides are TGTGCCAGCAGCTTGGGCAGTGTTAGGGCTGAAGCTTTCTTT.

The chain has TRBV27 and TRBJ2-7, with a weak D call TRBD1 (5 bases). This CDR3 is built from 13 residues. The germline V and J ends were trimmed by 8 bases and 5 bases, with 16 bases remaining between them. Per germline, CDR1 MNHEY and CDR2 SMNVEV (reference sequence). Here the CDR3 reads CASRRQGGDEQYF. CDR3 in DNA: TGTGCCAGCCGTCGGCAGGGCGGCGACGAGCAGTACTTC.

In its sample, this clonotype was seen a few times. The chain combines TRBV4-1 with TRBJ2-7; TRBD2 agrees at 7 bases. Germline CDR1 reads MGHRA; CDR2 reads YSYEKL. After removal of 1 base from V and 5 bases from J, the junction contained 11 bases not matched to a gene. CDR3 length: 16 amino acids. DNA for the CDR3: TGCGCCAGCAGCCAAGTATTGCGGACTAGGAGCCACGAGCAGTACTTC. Encoded protein: CASSQVLRTRSHEQYF.

This clonotype was counted at least ten times. This chain uses TRBV24-1 with TRBJ2-7, with 14 positions matching TRBD2. There are 17 residues in the CDR3. CDR1 KGHDR and CDR2 SFDVKD come from the germline V gene. V lost 3 bases to trimming and J lost 7 bases; unmatched junction nucleotides: 10. CDR3 region: CATSDIPGTSGGPEQYF. In nucleotides, the CDR3 is TGTGCCACCAGTGATATCCCCGGGACTAGCGGGGGCCCTGAGCAGTACTTC.

The rearrangement links TRBV6-2 or TRBV6-3 to TRBJ1-5, with TRBD1 matching 9 bases. Germline values: CDR1 MNHEY, CDR2 SVGEGT. Unmatched junction bases numbered 4, after V lost 9 bases and J lost 4 bases. The CDR3 has 13 amino acids. Written as DNA, the CDR3 is TGTGCCAGGTGGACAGGGGCAAATCAGCCCCAGCATTTT. Its translation is CARWTGANQPQHF.

This clonotype was seen only a few times. The rearrangement joins TRBV5-6 to TRBJ2-1; 12 bases map to TRBD1. With 2 bases clipped from V and 6 bases from J, the junction kept 21 bases outside the gene matches. The CDR3 runs 21 residues. CDR1 is SGHDT, CDR2 YYEEEE, per germline. The CDR3 region is CASSFFNAGQGASVGVNEQFF. As DNA, the CDR3 is TGTGCCAGCAGCTTTTTTAACGCGGGACAGGGGGCATCAGTTGGTGTCAATGAGCAGTTCTTC.

This clonotype showed up just a few times. CDR3 protein: CASSAWRLYNEQFF. CDR3 in DNA: TGTGCCAGCAGTGCCTGGCGGTTGTACAATGAGCAGTTCTTC. The chain recombines TRBV6-2 or TRBV6-3 with TRBJ2-1; D call uncertain. V was shortened by 5 bases and J by 4 bases, with 12 bases between the two germline ends. From germline, CDR1 is MNHEY and CDR2 SVGEGT. This CDR3 spans 14 amino acids.

This clonotype turned up a few times. The rearrangement uses TRBV6-2 or TRBV6-3 and TRBJ2-4, with D possibly being TRBD2 (6 bases). Germline assignment: CDR1 MNHEY and CDR2 SVGEGT. This CDR3 has 14 amino acids. Trimming removed 7 bases at V and 4 bases at J, with 14 bases between. The CDR3 is CASTPEGNKNIQYF. The CDR3 nucleotides are TGTGCCAGCACCCCGGAGGGGAATAAAAACATTCAGTACTTC.

This clonotype was counted between two and nine times. V usage is TRBV7-9 and J usage is TRBJ2-3; maybe TRBD1 (5 bases). Germline V gene data show CDR1 as SEHNR and CDR2 as FQNEAQ (reference sequence). The CDR3 loop spans 15 amino acids. V was cut by 3 bases and J by 3 bases, with 13 bases left in between. The DNA of the CDR3 is TGTGCCAGCAGCTTTACCCTCTCAGGGACAGATACGCAGTATTTT. Protein sequence: CASSFTLSGTDTQYF.

This clonotype was recorded at least ten times. The chain couples TRBV5-1 to TRBJ2-1; D might be TRBD1 (6 bases). Germline lookup yields CDR1 SGHRS and CDR2 YFSETQ. Trimming removed 0 bases at V and 12 bases at J, with 10 bases between. CDR3 length: 12 residues. CDR3 sequence (DNA): TGCGCCAGCAGCTTGGAGACAGGTCTGCAGTTCTTC. Encoded protein: CASSLETGLQFF.

This clonotype was found many times. The chain joins TRBV6-6 to TRBJ2-7, with D hard to call. V shed 4 bases and J shed 7 bases, with 8 bases lying between them. The CDR3 sequence is 11 residues long. Germline-derived CDR1 and CDR2 are MNHNY and SVGAGI (reference sequence). CDR3 nucleotide sequence: TGTGCCAGCAGTTCCGAAGGGGAGCAGTACTTC. This codes for CASSSEGEQYF.

The V gene is TRBV20-1, the J gene TRBJ2-1; TRBD2 matches 7 bases. Germline V gene sequence: CDR1 DFQATT, CDR2 SNEGSKA (reference sequence). This CDR3 has 17 amino acids. Trimming took 0 bases from V and 0 from J; bases not matched to a gene: 8. CDR3 in DNA: TGCAGTGCTAGAGACACGGGACTACTCTTCTCCTACAATGAGCAGTTCTTC. Protein: CSARDTGLLFSYNEQFF.

The sample holds a few counts of this clonotype. The chain combines TRBV10-3 with TRBJ2-1; 13 bases align to TRBD2. This CDR3 region has 18 residues. CDR1 is ENHRY, CDR2 SYGVKD, per germline. V was clipped by 4 bases and J by 0 bases; unmatched bases: 6. The CDR3 region is CAISGGTSGEGSYNEQFF. The CDR3 DNA sequence: TGTGCCATCAGTGGGGGGACTAGCGGGGAGGGCTCCTACAATGAGCAGTTCTTC.

This rearrangement joins TRBV6-2 or TRBV6-3 to TRBJ1-5; 9 bases fit TRBD1. V gave up 5 bases and J gave up 7 bases; unmatched junction bases: 9. Germline loops: CDR1 MNHEY, CDR2 SVGEGT. The CDR3 is 15 residues long. DNA of the CDR3: TGTGCCAGCAGTCCACCCGGGACAGGGCAACAGCCCCAGCATTTT. It yields the protein CASSPPGTGQQPQHF.

This sequence joins TRBV7-2 and TRBJ2-7; D perhaps matches TRBD1 (6 bases). The CDR3 length is 14 residues. Per the germline V gene, CDR1 is SGHTA and CDR2 is FQGNSA. Trimming shortened V by 4 bases and J by 2 bases, and 12 bases separated the two germline ends. DNA for the CDR3: TGTGCCAGCAGCTGGAGACAGGATGCCTACGAGCAGTACTTC. It specifies CASSWRQDAYEQYF.